This T cell receptor (beta chain) came from a study of beta chain features in type 1 diabetes. This clone was found a few times. Its cognate antigen is unknown. Notes on the study in general: Type 1 diabetes patients had moderately but significantly shorter TCRB CDR3s in all four CD4+ subsets.

The investigators reverse transcribed all of the isolated RNA, so they sequenced expressed TCRB transcripts. Sequencing used immunoSEQ multiplex PCR; TCRdb keeps in-frame clones, though not all of them. This table holds under 800,000 clones, around 16% found once. Staining for CD45RO/CCR7/CD25/CD127/CD95/CD27 allowed sorting of CD4+ naive, central memory, regulatory and stem cell-like memory cells. Between the trimmed V and J ends, which lost 6 bases and 13 bases, there was a span of 28 bases. The CDR3 loop spans 16 amino acids. The V gene's germline CDR1 is SNHLY and CDR2 FYNNEI. This clonotype was obtained from a man aged 18 to 30 in good health. J is TRBJ2-1 and V is TRBV2; D perhaps matches TRBD2 (5 bases). The sequencing input was naive CD4+ T cells from blood. CDR3 coding DNA: TGTGCCAGCAGGGAGGCCAGTTTTATTGCTACAATGAGCCAGTTCTTC. As protein: CASREASFIATMSQFF.